This T cell receptor (beta chain) was found in a study of identifying expanded T cells in peripheral blood. Study-level findings and limits: Technical replicates showed around 1.2 changed clones; around 2 weeks 15 to 20; four weeks 19. Variance in clone template counts between approximately two-week samples significantly increased with total template count across all healthy donors.

The V gene's germline CDR1 is MNHNY and CDR2 SVGAGI (reference sequence). V lost 10 bases and J lost 2; bases outside the gene matches: 8. There are 14 residues in the CDR3. No infections or other immune events were documented during collection. About this clone itself: Its antigen remains unknown.

Generated by immunoSEQ multiplex PCR, the TCRdb table keeps only in-frame clones and is missing some. Of around 94,000 clones in the sample, 80% to 90% are singletons; the top ten hold 4.5%. V usage is TRBV6-6 and J usage is TRBJ1-5; 7 nucleotides agree with TRBD1. The sequencing sample was made of blood. This clonotype was sampled from a person aged 18-70 years in good health. CDR3: CATFGTAGNQPQHF. CDR3 nucleotide sequence: TGTGCCACGTTCGGGACAGCAGGCAATCAGCCCCAGCATTTT.